The table lists the clone carrying this T cell receptor (beta chain) with a few counts. The antigen remains undetermined. The germline V gene has CDR1 MGHRA and CDR2 YSYEKL. Trimming stripped 0 bases from V and 3 bases from J, with 12 bases between. The CDR3 runs to 15 residues. The authors incorporated unique molecular identifiers into the TCR beta cDNA libraries. MiXCR was run by TCRdb on the PCR reads, yielding one entry per CDR3 protein. The data contain roughly 600,000 distinct CDR3 sequences, 40% to 50% of them seen just once; the ten biggest clones take up under 2%. This entry is derived from a study of post-analysis software for immune sequencing data. Across the whole study: Some patients lacked subtype; others had relapsing-remitting, secondary progressive or progressive-relapsing disease. General study findings and limits: Same-batch preparations were strongly co-clustered by F measure. When patients were compared with controls, a handful of TRBV segments were more frequent, TRBV5-6, TRBV5-1 and TRBV20-1 among them. Diversity measured as normalized Chao1 was significantly lower in multiple sclerosis patients than in controls.

V usage is TRBV4-1 and J usage is TRBJ2-7; unclear D gene. The source material was blood. The TCR originated in a girl aged 10-17 years with multiple sclerosis. CDR3 residues: CASSQEPRPGYEQYF. DNA for the CDR3: TGCGCCAGCAGCCAAGAGCCCCGCCCGGGCTACGAGCAGTACTTC.